This record concerns one TCR beta chain sequence. Its antigen remains unidentified. Trimming cost V 6 bases and J 0 bases; bases outside gene matches: 5. Germline lookup yields CDR1 SNHLY and CDR2 FYNNEI. The CDR3 is 15 amino acids. These data belong to a study of shared clonotypes between healthy human individuals. Findings and limits, study-wide: Tissues were not sampled, only blood, and their repertoires likely differ. Larger estimated richness was generally seen in naive subsets than in memory subsets. In several donors, around 5.5% of naive CD4 clonotypes appeared in common.

Method: immunoSEQ multiplex PCR; TCRdb's copy keeps in-frame clones and lacks some. The table records about 2.3 million clones, roughly 93% of them present only once. The sequencing input was naive CD4+ T cells from PBMCs. The subset here: CD45RA+ positively selected. The chain is built from TRBV2 and TRBJ2-1, with TRBD1 identical over 7 bases. The receptor was isolated from a man between 18 and 35 years old in good health. Some clones in this sample may be carry-over from other donors' samples. DNA for the CDR3: TGTGCCAGCAGCGGACAGGTTAGCTCCTACAATGAGCAGTTCTTC. It is translated as CASSGQVSSYNEQFF.